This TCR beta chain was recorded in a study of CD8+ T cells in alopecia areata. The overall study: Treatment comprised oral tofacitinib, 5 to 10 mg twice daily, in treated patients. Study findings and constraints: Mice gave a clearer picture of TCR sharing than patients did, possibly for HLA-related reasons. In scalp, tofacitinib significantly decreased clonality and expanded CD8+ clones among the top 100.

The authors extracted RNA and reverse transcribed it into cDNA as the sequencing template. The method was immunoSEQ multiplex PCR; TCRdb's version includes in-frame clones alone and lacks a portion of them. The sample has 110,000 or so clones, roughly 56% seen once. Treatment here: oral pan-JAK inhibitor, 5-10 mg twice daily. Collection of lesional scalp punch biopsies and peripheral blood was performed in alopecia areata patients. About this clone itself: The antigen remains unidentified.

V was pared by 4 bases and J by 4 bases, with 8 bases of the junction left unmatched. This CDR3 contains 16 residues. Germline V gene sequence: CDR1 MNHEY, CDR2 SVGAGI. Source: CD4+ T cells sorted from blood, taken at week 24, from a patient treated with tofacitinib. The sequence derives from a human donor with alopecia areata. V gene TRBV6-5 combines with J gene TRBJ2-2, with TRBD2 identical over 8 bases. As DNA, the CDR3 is TGTGCCAGCAGTTTATCTCGGGGGGGCTTCACCGGGGAGCTGTTTTTT. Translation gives CASSLSRGGFTGELFF.